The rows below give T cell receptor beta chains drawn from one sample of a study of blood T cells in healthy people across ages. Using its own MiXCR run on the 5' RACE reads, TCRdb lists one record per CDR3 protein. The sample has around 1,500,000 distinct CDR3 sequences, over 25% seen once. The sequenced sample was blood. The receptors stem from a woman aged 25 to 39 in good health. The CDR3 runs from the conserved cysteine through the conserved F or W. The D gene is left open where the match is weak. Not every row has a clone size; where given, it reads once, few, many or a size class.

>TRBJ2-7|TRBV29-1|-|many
TGCAGCGTCGGCGAGGCCAGGGGCTCCTACGAGCAGTACTTC
CSVGEARGSYEQYF
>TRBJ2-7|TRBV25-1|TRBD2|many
TGTGCCAGCAGTGAACCCGGGACTAGCTCCTACGAGCAGTACTTC
CASSEPGTSSYEQYF
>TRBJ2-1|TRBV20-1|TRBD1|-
TGCAGTGCTAGAGGTCGAGGACAGGGGATCTTGTTCTCCTACAATGAGCAGTTCTTC
CSARGRGQGILFSYNEQFF
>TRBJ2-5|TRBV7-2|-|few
TGTGCCAGCAGCCCTAGTCCAGGGTATCAAGAGACCCAGTACTTC
CASSPSPGYQETQYF
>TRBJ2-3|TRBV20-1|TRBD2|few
TGCAGTGCTACCCAAGTGGGGGGGGGCACAGATACGCAGTATTTT
CSATQVGGGTDTQYF
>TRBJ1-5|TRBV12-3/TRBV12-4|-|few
TGTGCCAGCACTTATCAGGGAGGTAGCAATCAGCCCCAGCATTTT
CASTYQGGSNQPQHF
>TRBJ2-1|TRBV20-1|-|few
TGCAGTGCTAGTCCAGCGGAAGCGCGTGAGCAGTTCTTC
CSASPAEAREQFF
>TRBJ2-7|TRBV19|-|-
TGTGCCAGTAGTACAGATGGCAGGGGCCCCAACGAGCAGTACTTC
CASSTDGRGPNEQYF
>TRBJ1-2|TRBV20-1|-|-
TGCAGTGCTATAGGGGAAGGCTACTATGGCTACACCTTC
CSAIGEGYYGYTF
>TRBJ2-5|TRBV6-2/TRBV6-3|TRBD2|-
TGTGCCAGCAGTTACTCGACTATGGGACTAGAGTACTTC
CASSYSTMGLEYF
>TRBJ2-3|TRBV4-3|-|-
TGCGCCAGCAGCCAAGATGGGGTGGCGGGAGATACGCAGTATTTT
CASSQDGVAGDTQYF
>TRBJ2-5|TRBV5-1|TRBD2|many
TGTGCCAGCAGCTTAGGGCTAGCGGGGGAGGGAGAGACCCAGTACTTC
CASSLGLAGEGETQYF
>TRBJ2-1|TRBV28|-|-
TGTGCCAGCAATACGGGGGAGAATGAGCAGTTCTTC
CASNTGENEQFF
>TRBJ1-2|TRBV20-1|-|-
TGCAGTACTACCAACCCGGGAAGCTATGGCTACACCTTC
CSTTNPGSYGYTF
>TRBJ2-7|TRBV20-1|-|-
TGCAGTGCCGCAAGACAGGAGACCTACGAGCAGTACTTC
CSAARQETYEQYF
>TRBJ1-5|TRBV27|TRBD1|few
TGTGCCAGCAGTTCCCGACAGGGTAGACAGCCCCAGCATTTT
CASSSRQGRQPQHF